Listed below are T cell receptor beta chains from one sample, sequenced in a study of T cell responses to AZD1222 COVID-19 vaccine. The table came from immunoSEQ multiplex PCR; TCRdb's copy has only in-frame clones and leaves some out. The sample contains approximately 150,000 clones, about 90% of which appear only once. Sequencing was performed on peripheral blood, taken on day 0 of AZD1222 vaccination. These receptors came from an adult in good health. The CDR3 runs from the conserved cysteine through the conserved F or W. A D gene is named only where the DNA matches it firmly. Part of the rows lack a size; the others show once, few, many or a class for expanded clones.

TGTGCCAGTAGTATCCCCGGGTCAAACACTGAAGCTTTCTTT,CASSIPGSNTEAFF,.,.,14,TRBJ1-1,TRBV19
TGTGCCAGCTCACCACGAACCGGGGCCCTTTTAGACGAGCAGTACTTC,CASSPRTGALLDEQYF,.,.,16,TRBJ2-7,TRBV18
TGTGCCTGGACTAGGCAGGTCAATGAAAAACTGTTTTTT,CAWTRQVNEKLFF,.,once,13,TRBJ1-4,TRBV30
TGTGCCAGCAGCCCCCGGGACACCTACGAGCAGTACTTC,CASSPRDTYEQYF,.,.,13,TRBJ2-7,TRBV7-8
TGTGCCAGCAGTTTTTCCCCCGGGACACCCCTCCACTTT,CASSFSPGTPLHF,.,.,13,TRBJ1-6,TRBV28
TGTGCCAGCAGCGTGGGACAGGGTCACGGCTACACCTTC,CASSVGQGHGYTF,TRBD1,.,13,TRBJ1-2,TRBV9
TGTGCCAGCTCAGAAGGACAGGGATGGGTTGCCAAAGAGACCCAGTACTTC,CASSEGQGWVAKETQYF,TRBD1,.,17,TRBJ2-5,TRBV18
TGTGCCAGCAGCCGGCTTCGGTTATCAAGTAATTCACCCCTCCACTTT,CASSRLRLSSNSPLHF,.,.,16,TRBJ1-6,TRBV7-9
TGCGCCAGCAGCTTTGGACCCTCTCCGCGCGGCAACTCTAATGGCTACACCTTC,CASSFGPSPRGNSNGYTF,.,.,18,TRBJ1-2,TRBV4-1
TGTGCCAGCAGCTTATCGGGGAGTTACAATGAGCAGTTCTTC,CASSLSGSYNEQFF,.,.,14,TRBJ2-1,TRBV7-3
TGTGCCAGCAGCTTGTCAGGGGGCGCAAACTATGGCTACACCTTC,CASSLSGGANYGYTF,TRBD1,.,15,TRBJ1-2,TRBV5-6
TGTGCCAGCAGCTTGTATGGGACTAGCGGTCCCGGGGAGCTGTTTTTT,CASSLYGTSGPGELFF,TRBD2,.,16,TRBJ2-2,TRBV5-6
TGCGCCAGCAGGCCGGACAGGGCCACAAATTCACCCCTCCACTTT,CASRPDRATNSPLHF,TRBD1,.,15,TRBJ1-6,TRBV5-1
TGTGCCAGCAGCTATAACCGGGCCAATGAGCAGTTCTTC,CASSYNRANEQFF,.,.,13,TRBJ2-1,TRBV7-2
TGTGCCAGCAGTTTATCAGGGGGGGCTGTTAACTATGGCTACACCTTC,CASSLSGGAVNYGYTF,.,.,16,TRBJ1-2,TRBV27
TGTGCCAGCAGCATGACCGGGACAGGGTTTCGAGAGCCCCAGCATTTT,CASSMTGTGFREPQHF,TRBD1,.,16,TRBJ1-5,TRBV28
TGTGCCAGCAGCTTGGGGACTAGCGGGACCGGGGAGCTGTTTTTT,CASSLGTSGTGELFF,TRBD2,.,15,TRBJ2-2,TRBV5-5
TGCGCCAGCAGCCAAGGGGTTTCGGGGTTGAATCAGCCCCAGCATTTT,CASSQGVSGLNQPQHF,.,.,16,TRBJ1-5,TRBV4-1
TGTGCCAGCAGTTTAGGCAGGGCCACTGAAGCTTTCTTT,CASSLGRATEAFF,.,.,13,TRBJ1-1,TRBV12-3/TRBV12-4
TGCGCCAGCAGTGAGTCGGTCGATAATTCACCCCTCCACTTT,CASSESVDNSPLHF,.,.,14,TRBJ1-6,TRBV10-1
TGTGCCAGCTCCCTGGGACGAATCTCCTACGAGCAGTACTTC,CASSLGRISYEQYF,.,.,14,TRBJ2-7,TRBV18
TGTGCCAGCTCACCACCGGCGGCCCACGAGCAGTACTTC,CASSPPAAHEQYF,.,.,13,TRBJ2-7,TRBV18
TGTGCCAGCAGCCGCGGACAGTACACCGGGGAGCTGTTTTTT,CASSRGQYTGELFF,.,.,14,TRBJ2-2,TRBV5-6
TGTGCCAGCAGCCCTAATTCCCCATGGAGTTCATCCTCTAACTATGGCTACACCTTC,CASSPNSPWSSSSNYGYTF,.,.,19,TRBJ1-2,TRBV7-2
TGTGCCAGCAGCTTGGACAGGGTAGGGTCACCCCTCCACTTT,CASSLDRVGSPLHF,TRBD1,.,14,TRBJ1-6,TRBV7-2
TGTGCCAGCAGTGACCTCCAGATGAACACTGAAGCTTTCTTT,CASSDLQMNTEAFF,.,.,14,TRBJ1-1,TRBV27
TGTGCCAGCAGTGACCCGACAGGGGGCTACGAGCAGTACTTC,CASSDPTGGYEQYF,TRBD1,.,14,TRBJ2-7,TRBV2
TGCGCCAGCAGCCAGGAAGGACAGGGCTACGAGCAGTACTTC,CASSQEGQGYEQYF,TRBD1,.,14,TRBJ2-7,TRBV4-1
TGTGCCAGTAGTACCTTCGACAGGGGAGGGACTGAAGCTTTCTTT,CASSTFDRGGTEAFF,TRBD1,.,15,TRBJ1-1,TRBV19
TGTGCCAGTAGTAGAACAGAGACACTTTACAATGAGCAGTTCTTC,CASSRTETLYNEQFF,.,.,15,TRBJ2-1,TRBV19
TGCGCCAGCAGCCGCGGACAGGACAGCTCCTACGAGCAGTACTTC,CASSRGQDSSYEQYF,TRBD1,.,15,TRBJ2-7,TRBV5-1
TGTGCCAGTAGTATTCGGTTTTTTGACGAAAAACTGTTTTTT,CASSIRFFDEKLFF,.,.,14,TRBJ1-4,TRBV19
TGTGCCAGCAGCGTCAGGGGAGGGGACCTAGAGGAAAAACTGTTTTTT,CASSVRGGDLEEKLFF,.,.,16,TRBJ1-4,TRBV9
TGTGCCAGCAGTTTCGGGACAGGATCCCCTGCGTCGACCCAGTACTTC,CASSFGTGSPASTQYF,TRBD1,once,16,TRBJ2-5,TRBV27
TGCAGCGTTCTCATGGTCGTCACCGGGGAGCTGTTTTTT,CSVLMVVTGELFF,.,.,13,TRBJ2-2,TRBV29-1
TGTGCCAGCGCCGGGGTAGATGGCTACACCTTC,CASAGVDGYTF,.,.,11,TRBJ1-2,TRBV6-5
TGTGCAAGTCGCTTAGCGGCGTTGAGGACAGGGGGGAACGAAGCCAAAAACATTCAGTACTTC,CASRLAALRTGGNEAKNIQYF,.,once,21,TRBJ2-4,TRBV12-2
TGTGCCTGGAGTCCGGGACTAGCGGGGACGTATGAGCAGTTCTTC,CAWSPGLAGTYEQFF,TRBD2,.,15,TRBJ2-1,TRBV30
TGTGCCAGCAGAGGACAGGGGCATGATAATTCACCCCTCCACTTT,CASRGQGHDNSPLHF,TRBD1,.,15,TRBJ1-6,TRBV27
TGTGCCAGCAGCCCAGTCGGGGGAGTGGGCGATGAGCAGTTCTTC,CASSPVGGVGDEQFF,.,.,15,TRBJ2-1,TRBV7-9
TGTGCCAGCAGTACCGCCAGCGGGGAGCTGTTTTTT,CASSTASGELFF,.,.,12,TRBJ2-2,TRBV27
TGTGCCAGCAGTGAAGCCGGACAGGGAGGGACTGAAGCTTTCTTT,CASSEAGQGGTEAFF,TRBD1,.,15,TRBJ1-1,TRBV2
TGTGCCAGCAGGCGCCTTATGAAGGGCCTGGGCACTGAAGCTTTCTTT,CASRRLMKGLGTEAFF,.,.,16,TRBJ1-1,TRBV27
TGTGCCAGCAGCTCCCGGACAGGGAACCATCAGCCCCAGCATTTT,CASSSRTGNHQPQHF,TRBD1,.,15,TRBJ1-5,TRBV7-2
TGTGCCAGTAGTAACAGTTTAGTCGCAGATACGCAGTATTTT,CASSNSLVADTQYF,.,.,14,TRBJ2-3,TRBV19
TGTGCCAGCAGTTATCCGCGAGGCGCGGGCACCGGGGAGCTGTTTTTT,CASSYPRGAGTGELFF,.,.,16,TRBJ2-2,TRBV6-2/TRBV6-3
TGTGCCAGCAGCTTGCTAGCGGGAGGGCGCACAGATACGCAGTATTTT,CASSLLAGGRTDTQYF,TRBD2,.,16,TRBJ2-3,TRBV7-2
TGTGCCAGCAGTTCCGGGGGCGGGGGCTACACCTTC,CASSSGGGGYTF,.,.,12,TRBJ1-2,TRBV6-5
TGTGCCAGCAGTTATCTCCCAGGTTCCTACGAGCAGTACTTC,CASSYLPGSYEQYF,.,.,14,TRBJ2-7,TRBV6-5
TGTGCCAGCAGTTTAGGGACAGCGGTTTACAATGAGCAGTTCTTC,CASSLGTAVYNEQFF,TRBD1,.,15,TRBJ2-1,TRBV28